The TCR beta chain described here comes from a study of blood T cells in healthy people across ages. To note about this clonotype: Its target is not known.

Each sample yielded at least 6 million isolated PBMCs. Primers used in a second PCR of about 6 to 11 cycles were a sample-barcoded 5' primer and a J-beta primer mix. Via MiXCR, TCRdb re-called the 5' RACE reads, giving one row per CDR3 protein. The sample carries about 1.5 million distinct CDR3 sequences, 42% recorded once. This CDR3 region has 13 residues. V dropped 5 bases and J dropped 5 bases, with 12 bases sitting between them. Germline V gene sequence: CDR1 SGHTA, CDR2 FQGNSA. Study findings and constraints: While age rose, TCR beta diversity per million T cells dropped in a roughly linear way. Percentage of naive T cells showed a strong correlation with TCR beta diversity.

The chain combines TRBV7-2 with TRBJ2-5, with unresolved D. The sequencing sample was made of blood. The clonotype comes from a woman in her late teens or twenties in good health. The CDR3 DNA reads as TGTGCCAGCAGCGTACGGCTATTGGAGACCCAGTACTTC. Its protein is CASSVRLLETQYF.